This T cell receptor beta chain derives from a study of shared T cell receptors in the human thymus. Sequenced by immunoSEQ multiplex PCR; TCRdb stores in-frame clones only, minus some. The table lists hundreds of thousands of clones, around 87% of them singletons. The CDR3 length is 14 residues. Germline V gene sequence: CDR1 MDHEN, CDR2 SYDVKM. V lost 2 bases and J 7 bases, leaving 11 bases between the germline ends. The data were also submitted as part of a second study, on human thymus T cells. From that report: Donors consisted of healthy Finnish infants (having corrective surgery for congenital heart defects). Surgeons resected thymus tissue during corrective heart surgery. Thymic and blood repertoires appeared to display a bias in their usage of V and J genes. What related research reported was that thymic repertoires overlapped highly among unrelated individuals.

The V gene is TRBV28, the J gene TRBJ2-2, with a tentative D call TRBD2 (5 bases). Sequencing was performed on thymocytes. The TCR originated in a boy in the first two years of life with a congenital heart defect. The CDR3 sequence: CASSLGLRGGELFF. The CDR3 DNA follows: TGTGCCAGCAGTTTAGGGCTCCGGGGCGGGGAGCTGTTTTTT. Variable domain in full (rest from reference TRBV28 and TRBJ2-2): DVKVTQSSRYLVKRTGEKVFLECVQDMDHENMFWYRQDPGLGLRLIYFSYDVKMKEKGDIPEGYSVSREKKERFSLILESASTNQTSMYLCASSLGLRGGELFFGEGSRLTVL.